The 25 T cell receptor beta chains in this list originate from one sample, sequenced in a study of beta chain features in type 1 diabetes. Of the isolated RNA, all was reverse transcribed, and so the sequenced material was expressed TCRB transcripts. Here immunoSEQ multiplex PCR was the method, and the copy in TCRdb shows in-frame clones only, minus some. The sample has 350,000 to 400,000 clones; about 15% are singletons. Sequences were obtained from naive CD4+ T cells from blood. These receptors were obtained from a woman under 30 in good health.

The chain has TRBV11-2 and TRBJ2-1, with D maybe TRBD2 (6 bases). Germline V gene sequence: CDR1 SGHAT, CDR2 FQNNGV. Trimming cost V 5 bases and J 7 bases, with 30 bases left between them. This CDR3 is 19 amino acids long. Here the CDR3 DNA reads TGTGCCAGCAGCCGGCGAAACCTCCTCGGGGGTCTGACGAAGAATGAGCAGTTCTTC. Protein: CASSRRNLLGGLTKNEQFF. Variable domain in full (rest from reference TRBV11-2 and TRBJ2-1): EAGVAQSPRYKIIEKRQSVAFWCNPISGHATLYWYQQILGQGPKLLIQFQNNGVVDDSQLPKDRFSAERLKGVDSTLKIQPAKLEDSAVYLCASSRRNLLGGLTKNEQFFGPGTRLTVL.

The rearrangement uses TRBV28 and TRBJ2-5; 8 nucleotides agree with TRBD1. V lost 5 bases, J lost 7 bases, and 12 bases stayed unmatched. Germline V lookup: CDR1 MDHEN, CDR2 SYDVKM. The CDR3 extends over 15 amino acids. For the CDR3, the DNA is TGTGCCAGCAGTCTCCAGGGGGCCCGAGCGGGGACCCAGTACTTC. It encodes CASSLQGARAGTQYF. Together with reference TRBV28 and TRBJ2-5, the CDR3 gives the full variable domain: DVKVTQSSRYLVKRTGEKVFLECVQDMDHENMFWYRQDPGLGLRLIYFSYDVKMKEKGDIPEGYSVSREKKERFSLILESASTNQTSMYLCASSLQGARAGTQYFGPGTRLLVL.

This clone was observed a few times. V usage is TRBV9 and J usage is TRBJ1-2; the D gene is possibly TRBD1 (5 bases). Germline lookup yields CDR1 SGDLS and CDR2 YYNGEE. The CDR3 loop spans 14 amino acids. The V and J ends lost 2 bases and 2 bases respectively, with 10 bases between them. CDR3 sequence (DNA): TGTGCCAGCAGCGTCTTCAACAGGAACTATGGCTACACCTTC. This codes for CASSVFNRNYGYTF.

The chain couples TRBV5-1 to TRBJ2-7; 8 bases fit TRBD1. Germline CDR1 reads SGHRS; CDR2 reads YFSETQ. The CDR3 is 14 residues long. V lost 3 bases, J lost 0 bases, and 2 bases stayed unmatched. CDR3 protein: CASSWTGSSYEQYF. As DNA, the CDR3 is TGCGCCAGCAGCTGGACAGGGAGCTCCTACGAGCAGTACTTC.

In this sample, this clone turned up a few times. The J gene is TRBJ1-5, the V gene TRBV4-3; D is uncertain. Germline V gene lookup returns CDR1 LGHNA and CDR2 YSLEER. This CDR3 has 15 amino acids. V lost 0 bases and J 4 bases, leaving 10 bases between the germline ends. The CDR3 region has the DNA TGCGCCAGCAGCCAAGATTGGCGGACTAATCAGCCCCAGCATTTT. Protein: CASSQDWRTNQPQHF.

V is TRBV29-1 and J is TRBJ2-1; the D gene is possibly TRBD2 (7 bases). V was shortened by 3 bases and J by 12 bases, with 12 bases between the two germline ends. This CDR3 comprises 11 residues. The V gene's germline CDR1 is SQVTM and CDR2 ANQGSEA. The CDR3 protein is CSVDAGAGQFF. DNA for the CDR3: TGCAGCGTTGACGCGGGGGCCGGGCAGTTCTTC.

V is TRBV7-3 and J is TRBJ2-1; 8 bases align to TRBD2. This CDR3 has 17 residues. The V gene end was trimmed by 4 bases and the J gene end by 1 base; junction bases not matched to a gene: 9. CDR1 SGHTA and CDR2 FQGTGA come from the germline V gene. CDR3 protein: CASSSPPGTRSYNEQFF. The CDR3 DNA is TGTGCCAGCAGCTCACCACCCGGGACTAGATCCTACAATGAGCAGTTCTTC.

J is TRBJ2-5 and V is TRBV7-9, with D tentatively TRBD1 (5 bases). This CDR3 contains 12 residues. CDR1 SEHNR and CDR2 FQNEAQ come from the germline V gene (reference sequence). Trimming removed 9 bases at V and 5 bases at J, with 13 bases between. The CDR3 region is CASTRDWETQYF. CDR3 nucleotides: TGTGCCAGTACCAGGGATTGGGAGACCCAGTACTTC. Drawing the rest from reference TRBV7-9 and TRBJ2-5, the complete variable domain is DTGVSQNPRHKITKRGQNVTFRCDPISEHNRLYWYRQTLGQGPEFLTYFQNEAQLEKSRLLSDRFSAERPKGSFSTLEIQRTEQGDSAMYLCASTRDWETQYFGPGTRLLVL.

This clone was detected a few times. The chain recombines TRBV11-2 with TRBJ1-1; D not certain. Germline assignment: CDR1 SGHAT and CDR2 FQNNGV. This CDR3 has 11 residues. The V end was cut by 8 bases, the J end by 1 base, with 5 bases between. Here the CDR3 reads CASGPNTEAFF. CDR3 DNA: TGTGCCAGCGGCCCGAACACTGAAGCTTTCTTT.

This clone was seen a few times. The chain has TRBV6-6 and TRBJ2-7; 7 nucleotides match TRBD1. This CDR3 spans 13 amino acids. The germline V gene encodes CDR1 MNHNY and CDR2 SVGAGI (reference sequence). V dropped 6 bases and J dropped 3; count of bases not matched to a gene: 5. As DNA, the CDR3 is TGTGCCAGCAGATGGGACAGAGGCTACGAGCAGTACTTC. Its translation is CASRWDRGYEQYF.

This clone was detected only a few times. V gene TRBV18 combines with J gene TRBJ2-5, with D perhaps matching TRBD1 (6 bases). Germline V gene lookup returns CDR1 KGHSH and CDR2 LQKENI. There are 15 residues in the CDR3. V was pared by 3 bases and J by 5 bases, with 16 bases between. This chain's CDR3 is CASSPSTGKFETQYF. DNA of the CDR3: TGTGCCAGCTCACCTTCTACAGGGAAGTTTGAGACCCAGTACTTC.

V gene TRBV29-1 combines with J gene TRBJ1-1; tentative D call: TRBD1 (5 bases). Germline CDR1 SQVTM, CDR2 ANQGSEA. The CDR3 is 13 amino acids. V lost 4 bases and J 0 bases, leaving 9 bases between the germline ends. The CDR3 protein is CSVVRTLNTEAFF. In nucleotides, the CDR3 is TGCAGCGTTGTGAGGACACTGAACACTGAAGCTTTCTTT.

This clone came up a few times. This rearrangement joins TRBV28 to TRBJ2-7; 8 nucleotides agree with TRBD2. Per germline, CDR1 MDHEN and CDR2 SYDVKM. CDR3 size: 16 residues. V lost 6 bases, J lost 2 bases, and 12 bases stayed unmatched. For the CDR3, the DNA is TGTGCCAGCAGATCCGCGGGTCTAGCGGGCACCTACGAGCAGTACTTC. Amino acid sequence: CASRSAGLAGTYEQYF. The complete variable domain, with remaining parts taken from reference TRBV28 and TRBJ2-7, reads DVKVTQSSRYLVKRTGEKVFLECVQDMDHENMFWYRQDPGLGLRLIYFSYDVKMKEKGDIPEGYSVSREKKERFSLILESASTNQTSMYLCASRSAGLAGTYEQYFGPGTRLTVT.

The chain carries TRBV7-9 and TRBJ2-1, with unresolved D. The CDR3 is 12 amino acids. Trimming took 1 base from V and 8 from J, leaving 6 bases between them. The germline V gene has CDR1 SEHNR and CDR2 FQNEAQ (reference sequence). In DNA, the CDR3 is TGTGCCAGCAGCTTAGTTGAGCATGAGCAGTTCTTC. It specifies CASSLVEHEQFF.

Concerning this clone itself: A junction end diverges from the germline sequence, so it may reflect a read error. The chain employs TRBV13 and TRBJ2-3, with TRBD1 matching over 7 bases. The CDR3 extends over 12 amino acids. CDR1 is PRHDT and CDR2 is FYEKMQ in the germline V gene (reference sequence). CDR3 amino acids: CASSLGGNTQYF. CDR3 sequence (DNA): TGTGCCAGCAGCCTAGGGGGCAATACGCAGTATTTT.

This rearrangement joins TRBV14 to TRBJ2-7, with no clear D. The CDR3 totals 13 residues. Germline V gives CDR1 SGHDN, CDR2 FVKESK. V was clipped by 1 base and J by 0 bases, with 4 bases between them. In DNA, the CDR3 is TGTGCCAGCAGCCAAGTAGACTCCTACGAGCAGTACTTC. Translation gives CASSQVDSYEQYF.

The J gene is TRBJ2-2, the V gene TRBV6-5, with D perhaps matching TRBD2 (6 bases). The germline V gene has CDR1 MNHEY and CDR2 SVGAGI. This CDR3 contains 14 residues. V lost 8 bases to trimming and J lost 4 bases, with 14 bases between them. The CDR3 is CASAGQGVTGELFF. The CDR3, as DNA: TGTGCCAGCGCGGGGCAGGGCGTCACCGGGGAGCTGTTTTTT.

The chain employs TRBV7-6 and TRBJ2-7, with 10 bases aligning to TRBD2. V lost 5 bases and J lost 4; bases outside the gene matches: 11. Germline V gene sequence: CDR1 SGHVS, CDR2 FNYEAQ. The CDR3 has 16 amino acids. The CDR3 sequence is CASSKGPAGGRYEQYF. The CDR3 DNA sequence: TGTGCCAGCAGCAAGGGACCAGCGGGAGGGCGTTACGAGCAGTACTTC.

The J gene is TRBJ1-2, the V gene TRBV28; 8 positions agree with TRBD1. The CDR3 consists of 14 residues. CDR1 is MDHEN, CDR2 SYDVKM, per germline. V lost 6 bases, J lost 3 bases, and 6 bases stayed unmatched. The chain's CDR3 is CASRPLDRDYGYTF. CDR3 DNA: TGTGCCAGCAGGCCCTTGGACAGGGACTATGGCTACACCTTC.

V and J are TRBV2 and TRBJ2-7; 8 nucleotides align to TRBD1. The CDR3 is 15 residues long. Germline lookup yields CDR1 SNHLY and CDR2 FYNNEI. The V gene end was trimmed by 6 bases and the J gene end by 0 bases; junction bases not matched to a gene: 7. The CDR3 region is CASRSGQETSYEQYF. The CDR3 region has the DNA TGTGCCAGCAGGTCGGGACAGGAGACCTCCTACGAGCAGTACTTC.

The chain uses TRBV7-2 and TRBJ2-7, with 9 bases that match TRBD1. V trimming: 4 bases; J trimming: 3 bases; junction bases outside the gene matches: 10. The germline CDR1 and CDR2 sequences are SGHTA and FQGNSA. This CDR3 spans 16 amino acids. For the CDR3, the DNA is TGTGCCAGCAGCTCCCGTACAGGGGGCTCTCTCTACGAGCAGTACTTC. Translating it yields CASSSRTGGSLYEQYF.

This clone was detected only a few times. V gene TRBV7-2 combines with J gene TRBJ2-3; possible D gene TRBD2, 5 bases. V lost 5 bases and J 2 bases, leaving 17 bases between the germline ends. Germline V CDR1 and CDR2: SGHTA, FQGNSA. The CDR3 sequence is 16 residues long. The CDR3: CASSESPGGATDTQYF. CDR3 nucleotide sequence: TGTGCCAGCAGCGAATCCCCCGGAGGCGCCACAGATACGCAGTATTTT. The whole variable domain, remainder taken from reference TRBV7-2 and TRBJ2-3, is GAGVSQSPSNKVTEKGKDVELRCDPISGHTALYWYRQSLGQGLEFLIYFQGNSAPDKSGLPSDRFSAERTGGSVSTLTIQRTQQEDSAVYLCASSESPGGATDTQYFGPGTRLTVL.

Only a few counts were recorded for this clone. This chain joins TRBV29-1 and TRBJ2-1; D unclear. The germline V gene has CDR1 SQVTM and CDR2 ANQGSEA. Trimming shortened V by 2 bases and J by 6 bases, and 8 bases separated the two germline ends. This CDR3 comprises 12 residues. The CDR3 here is CSVENGANEQFF. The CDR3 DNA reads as TGCAGCGTTGAAAACGGAGCCAATGAGCAGTTCTTC.

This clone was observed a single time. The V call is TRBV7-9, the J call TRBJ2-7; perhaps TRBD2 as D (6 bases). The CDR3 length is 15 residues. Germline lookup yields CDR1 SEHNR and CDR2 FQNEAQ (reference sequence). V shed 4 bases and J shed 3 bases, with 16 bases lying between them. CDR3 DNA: TGTGCCAGCAGCTCTTATTCTAGCGACCTCTACGAGCAGTACTTC. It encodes CASSSYSSDLYEQYF.

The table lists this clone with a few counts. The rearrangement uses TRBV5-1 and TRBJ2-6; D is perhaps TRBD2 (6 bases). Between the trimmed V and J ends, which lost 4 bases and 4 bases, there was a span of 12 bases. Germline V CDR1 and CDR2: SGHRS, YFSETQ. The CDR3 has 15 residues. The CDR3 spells CASSIGGTGANVLTF. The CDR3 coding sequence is TGCGCCAGCAGCATCGGGGGAACGGGGGCCAACGTCCTGACTTTC.